In this sample, the clone carrying this TCR beta chain turned up many times. Antigen: not known. Trimming pared 3 bases from V and 0 bases from J, leaving 7 bases between. Germline CDR1 reads SGDLS; CDR2 reads YYNGEE. The CDR3 has 14 amino acids. This sample is drawn from a study of CD8 T cells in ankylosing spondylitis. Study-level findings and limits: Relatively rare in peripheral blood, disease-linked clones were also CD8+. What appeared characteristic of ankylosing spondylitis blood was a TCR beta motif of fewer than ten highly homologous variants.

TCRdb used MiXCR to reprocess the 5' RACE reads, holding one entry per CDR3 protein. The table has around 42,000 distinct CDR3 sequences, roughly 2.6% seen once. The TCR originated in a male donor with ankylosing spondylitis or in good health (not recorded which). Sample: blood, either unsorted or a sorted T cell fraction (not recorded which). The chain couples TRBV9 to TRBJ2-1, with D possibly matching TRBD2 (5 bases). CDR3 sequence reads: CASSGTSSYNEQFF. CDR3 bases: TGTGCCAGCAGCGGAACTAGCTCCTACAATGAGCAGTTCTTC. Looking up the rest from reference TRBV9 and TRBJ2-1 gives the full variable domain: DSGVTQTPKHLITATGQRVTLRCSPRSGDLSVYWYQQSLDQGLQFLIQYYNGEERAKGNILERFSAQQFPDLHSELNLSSLELGDSALYFCASSGTSSYNEQFFGPGTRLTVL.